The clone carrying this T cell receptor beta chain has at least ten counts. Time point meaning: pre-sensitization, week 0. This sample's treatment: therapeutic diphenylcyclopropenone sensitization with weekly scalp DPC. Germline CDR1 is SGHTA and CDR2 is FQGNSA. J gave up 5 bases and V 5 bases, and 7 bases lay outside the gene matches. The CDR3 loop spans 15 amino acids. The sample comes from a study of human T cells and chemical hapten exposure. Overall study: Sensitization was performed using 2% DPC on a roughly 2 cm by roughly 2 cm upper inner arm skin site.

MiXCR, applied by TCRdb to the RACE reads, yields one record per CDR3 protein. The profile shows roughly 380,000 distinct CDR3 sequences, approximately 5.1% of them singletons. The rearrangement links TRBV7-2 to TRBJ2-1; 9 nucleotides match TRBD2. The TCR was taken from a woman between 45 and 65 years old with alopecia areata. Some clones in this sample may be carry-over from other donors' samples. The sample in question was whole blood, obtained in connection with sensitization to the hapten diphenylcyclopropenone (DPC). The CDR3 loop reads CASSLSSGANNEQFF. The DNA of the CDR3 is TGTGCCAGCAGCCTCTCTAGCGGGGCGAACAATGAGCAGTTCTTC.